This T cell receptor beta chain was sequenced for a study of cytomegalovirus exposure and HLA in healthy donors. In the study overall: The roughly 110 validation repertoires were reported in a later analysis to have been generated on the same platform as the roughly 700 first-cohort repertoires.

With respect to this clone: As yet, its antigen is unknown.

Regarding the study as a whole: Later, an analysis found that TCR clusters from the first cohort tended to co-occur in the roughly 110 validation repertoires. The listing of roughly 160 TCR beta chains classed them as cytomegalovirus-associated.

The donors were members of the validation cohort, which comprised 100 to 150 subjects and was separate from the first cohort of more than 500 subjects. TCRdb keeps only in-frame clones here, not all; method: immunoSEQ multiplex PCR. Seen here are about 360,000 clones, 86% observed once, and the top ten hold around 0.8%. This clonotype was sampled from a woman younger than 30 in good health and CMV-seronegative. The material sequenced was PBMCs.

CDR3: CASAWDNVNQPQHF. CDR3 DNA sequence: TGTGCCTCCGCTTGGGACAACGTCAATCAGCCCCAGCATTTT. J is TRBJ1-5 and V is TRBV30; D is perhaps TRBD1 (6 bases). CDR1 is GTSNPN and CDR2 is SVGIG in the germline V gene (reference sequence). This CDR3 comprises 14 residues. Trimming stripped 7 bases from V and 3 bases from J, with 16 bases between.